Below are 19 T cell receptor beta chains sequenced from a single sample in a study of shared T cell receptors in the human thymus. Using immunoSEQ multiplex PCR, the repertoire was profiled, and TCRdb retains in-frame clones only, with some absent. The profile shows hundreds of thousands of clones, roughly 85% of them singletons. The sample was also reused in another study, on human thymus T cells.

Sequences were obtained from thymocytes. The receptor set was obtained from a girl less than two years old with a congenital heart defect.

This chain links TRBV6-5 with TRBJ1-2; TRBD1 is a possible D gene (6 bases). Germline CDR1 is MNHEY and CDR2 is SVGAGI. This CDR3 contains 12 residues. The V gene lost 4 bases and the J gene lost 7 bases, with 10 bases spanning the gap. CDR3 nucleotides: TGTGCCAGCAGTTCGACAGGCGGTGGCTACACCTTC. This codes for CASSSTGGGYTF.

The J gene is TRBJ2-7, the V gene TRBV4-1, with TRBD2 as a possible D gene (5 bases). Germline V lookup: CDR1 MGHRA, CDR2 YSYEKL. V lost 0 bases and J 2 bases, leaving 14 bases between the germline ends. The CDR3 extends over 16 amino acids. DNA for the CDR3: TGCGCCAGCAGCCAAGAGTCTCGGAAGGAGGCCTACGAGCAGTACTTC. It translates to CASSQESRKEAYEQYF.

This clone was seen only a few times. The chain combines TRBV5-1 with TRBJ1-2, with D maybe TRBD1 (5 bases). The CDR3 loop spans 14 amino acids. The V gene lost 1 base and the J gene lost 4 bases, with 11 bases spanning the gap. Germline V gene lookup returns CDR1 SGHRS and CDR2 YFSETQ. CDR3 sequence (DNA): TGCGCCAGCAGCTTGACAGGTCCTCTCTATGGCTACACCTTC. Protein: CASSLTGPLYGYTF.

CDR3 bases: TGTGCCAGCAGCTCCAGGGAATTGTACACTGAAGCTTTCTTT. Encoded protein: CASSSRELYTEAFF. The rearrangement links TRBV9 to TRBJ1-1, with D maybe TRBD1 (5 bases). Trimming left V 4 bases short and J 3 bases short, with 13 bases between. The CDR3 totals 14 residues. Per the germline V gene, CDR1 is SGDLS and CDR2 is YYNGEE.

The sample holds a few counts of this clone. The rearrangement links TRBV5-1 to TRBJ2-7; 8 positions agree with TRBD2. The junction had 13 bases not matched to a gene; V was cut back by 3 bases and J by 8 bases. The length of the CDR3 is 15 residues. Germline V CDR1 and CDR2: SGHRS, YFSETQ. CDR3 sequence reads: CASSSWTSHSRKQYF. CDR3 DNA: TGCGCCAGCAGCTCATGGACTAGCCACTCGAGGAAGCAGTACTTC.

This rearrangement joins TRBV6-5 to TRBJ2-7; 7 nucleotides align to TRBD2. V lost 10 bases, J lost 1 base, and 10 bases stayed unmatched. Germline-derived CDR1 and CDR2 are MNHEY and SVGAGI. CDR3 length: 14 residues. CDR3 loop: CATQRGVRSYEQYF. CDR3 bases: TGTGCCACCCAACGGGGGGTGAGGTCCTACGAGCAGTACTTC.

CDR3 in amino acids: CASSPTSPGNEQFF. Here the CDR3 DNA reads TGTGCCAGCAGTCCCACCTCGCCAGGGAATGAGCAGTTCTTC. This rearrangement joins TRBV6-5 to TRBJ2-1; weak D call: TRBD1 (5 bases). The CDR3 extends over 14 amino acids. V was cut by 5 bases and J by 7 bases, with 15 bases left in between. Looked up from germline, CDR1 is MNHEY and CDR2 is SVGAGI.

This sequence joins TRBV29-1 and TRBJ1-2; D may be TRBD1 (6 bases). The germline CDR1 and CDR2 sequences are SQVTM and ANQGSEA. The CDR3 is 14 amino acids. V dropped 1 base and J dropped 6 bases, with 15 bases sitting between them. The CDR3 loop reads CSVEGQGIWDGYTF. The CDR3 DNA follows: TGCAGCGTTGAAGGCCAGGGGATTTGGGATGGCTACACCTTC.

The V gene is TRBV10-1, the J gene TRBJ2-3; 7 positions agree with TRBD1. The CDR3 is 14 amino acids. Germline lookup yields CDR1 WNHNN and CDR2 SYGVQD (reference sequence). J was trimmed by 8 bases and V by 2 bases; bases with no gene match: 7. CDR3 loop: CASSERKGATTQYF. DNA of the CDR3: TGCGCCAGCAGTGAGAGGAAGGGGGCTACTACGCAGTATTTT.

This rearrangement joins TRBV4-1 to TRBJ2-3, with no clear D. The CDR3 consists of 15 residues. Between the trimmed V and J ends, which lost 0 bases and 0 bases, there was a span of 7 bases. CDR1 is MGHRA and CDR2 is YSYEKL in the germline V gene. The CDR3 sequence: CASSQDRASTDTQYF. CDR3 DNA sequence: TGCGCCAGCAGCCAAGATAGAGCTAGCACAGATACGCAGTATTTT.

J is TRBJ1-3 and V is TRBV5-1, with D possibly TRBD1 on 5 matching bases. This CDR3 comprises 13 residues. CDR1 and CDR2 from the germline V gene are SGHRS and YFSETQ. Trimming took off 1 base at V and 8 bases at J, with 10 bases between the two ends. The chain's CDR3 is CASSLFGGDTIYF. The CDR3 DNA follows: TGCGCCAGCAGCTTGTTCGGGGGGGACACCATATATTTT.

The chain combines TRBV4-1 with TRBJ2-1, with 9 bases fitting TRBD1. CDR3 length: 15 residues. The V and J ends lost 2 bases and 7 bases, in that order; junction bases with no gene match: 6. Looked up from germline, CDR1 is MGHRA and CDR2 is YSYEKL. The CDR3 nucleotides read TGCGCCAGCAGCCAACCCGGACAGGGGCGAAATGAGCAGTTCTTC. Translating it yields CASSQPGQGRNEQFF.

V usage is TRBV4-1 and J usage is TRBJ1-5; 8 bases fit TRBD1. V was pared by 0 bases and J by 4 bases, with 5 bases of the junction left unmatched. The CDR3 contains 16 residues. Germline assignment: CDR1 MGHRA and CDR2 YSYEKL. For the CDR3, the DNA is TGCGCCAGCAGCCAAGACGGACAGGGCCAAAATCAGCCCCAGCATTTT. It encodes CASSQDGQGQNQPQHF.

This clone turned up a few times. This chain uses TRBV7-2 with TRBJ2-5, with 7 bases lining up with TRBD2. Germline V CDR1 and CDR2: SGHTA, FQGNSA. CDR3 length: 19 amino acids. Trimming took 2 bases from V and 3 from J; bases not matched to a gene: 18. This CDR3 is CASSLTENAGESTKETQYF. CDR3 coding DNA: TGTGCCAGCAGCTTAACCGAAAACGCGGGGGAATCTACGAAAGAGACCCAGTACTTC.

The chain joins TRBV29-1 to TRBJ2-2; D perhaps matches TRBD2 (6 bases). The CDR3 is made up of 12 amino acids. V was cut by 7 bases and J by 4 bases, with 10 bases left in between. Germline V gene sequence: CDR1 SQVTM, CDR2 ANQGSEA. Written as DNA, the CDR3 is TGCAGCGCGGGGGACTTCACCGGGGAGCTGTTTTTT. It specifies CSAGDFTGELFF.

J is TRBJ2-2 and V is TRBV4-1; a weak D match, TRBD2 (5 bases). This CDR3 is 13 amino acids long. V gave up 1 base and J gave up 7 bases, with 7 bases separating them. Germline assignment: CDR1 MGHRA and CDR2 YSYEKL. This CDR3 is CASSQAGVGELFF. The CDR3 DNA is TGCGCCAGCAGCCAAGCCGGGGTCGGGGAGCTGTTTTTT.

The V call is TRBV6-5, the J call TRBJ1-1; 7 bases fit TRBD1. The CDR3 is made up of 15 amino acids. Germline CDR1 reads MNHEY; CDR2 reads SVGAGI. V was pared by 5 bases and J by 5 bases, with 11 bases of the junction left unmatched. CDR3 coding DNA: TGTGCCAGCAGTACAGAGACAGGGAGAATAACTGAAGCTTTCTTT. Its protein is CASSTETGRITEAFF.

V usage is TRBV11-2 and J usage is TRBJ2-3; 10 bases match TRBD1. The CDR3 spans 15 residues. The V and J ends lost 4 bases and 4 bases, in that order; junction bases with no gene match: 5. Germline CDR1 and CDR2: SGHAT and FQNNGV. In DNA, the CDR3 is TGTGCCAGCAGCTACCACGGGACAGGGGCAGATACGCAGTATTTT. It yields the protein CASSYHGTGADTQYF.

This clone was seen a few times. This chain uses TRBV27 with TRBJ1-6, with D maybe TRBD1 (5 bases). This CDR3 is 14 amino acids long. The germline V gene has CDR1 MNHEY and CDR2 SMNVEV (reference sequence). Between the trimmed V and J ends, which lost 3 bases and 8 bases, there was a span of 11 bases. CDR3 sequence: CASSLARDHSPLHF. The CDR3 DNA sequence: TGTGCCAGCAGTTTGGCCAGGGATCATTCACCCCTCCACTTT.